The rows below give T cell receptor beta chains drawn from one sample of a study of T cell changes during pregnancy in multiple sclerosis. Method: immunoSEQ multiplex PCR; TCRdb's copy keeps in-frame clones and lacks some. The sample yields about 80,000 clones, around 90% seen once. The sequencing here drew on peripheral blood, taken before pregnancy. The receptors were sampled from a female donor with multiple sclerosis, enrolled in a pregnancy study. Both conserved end residues are part of each CDR3. D genes are given only for firm matches. The size field is filled for only some rows; it gives once, few, many or a size class.

cdr3_nt: TGTGCCAGTAGTCCTACAGGGAAGGGCTATGGCTACACCTTC
cdr3_aa: CASSPTGKGYGYTF
v_call: TRBV19
j_call: TRBJ1-2
clone_size: -
d_call: -
cdr3_length: 14

cdr3_nt: TGTGCCAGCAGCGCGGACAATCAGCCCCAGCATTTT
cdr3_aa: CASSADNQPQHF
v_call: TRBV5-5
j_call: TRBJ1-5
clone_size: few
d_call: -
cdr3_length: 12

cdr3_nt: TGTGCCTGGAGTCGAACATTGAACACTGAAGCTTTCTTT
cdr3_aa: CAWSRTLNTEAFF
v_call: TRBV30
j_call: TRBJ1-1
clone_size: -
d_call: -
cdr3_length: 13

cdr3_nt: TGTGCCAGCGGGGAGGGACTAGCGTTCGACGAGCAGTACTTC
cdr3_aa: CASGEGLAFDEQYF
v_call: TRBV2
j_call: TRBJ2-7
clone_size: -
d_call: TRBD2
cdr3_length: 14

cdr3_nt: TGTGCCAGCAGTGAAGGTCGTGCCGGAGGAATCTCCTACGAGCAGTACTTC
cdr3_aa: CASSEGRAGGISYEQYF
v_call: TRBV2
j_call: TRBJ2-7
clone_size: -
d_call: -
cdr3_length: 17

cdr3_nt: TGTGCCAGCAGTGAGGAGGACAGGCGGATCTATGGCTACACCTTC
cdr3_aa: CASSEEDRRIYGYTF
v_call: TRBV6-1
j_call: TRBJ1-2
clone_size: few
d_call: TRBD1
cdr3_length: 15

cdr3_nt: TGTGCCAGCAGTTTATCCCTCAACTATGGCTACACCTTC
cdr3_aa: CASSLSLNYGYTF
v_call: TRBV27
j_call: TRBJ1-2
clone_size: -
d_call: -
cdr3_length: 13

cdr3_nt: TGTGCCAGCAGTATAAGACAGCTCCAAGAGACCCAGTACTTC
cdr3_aa: CASSIRQLQETQYF
v_call: TRBV6-5
j_call: TRBJ2-5
clone_size: once
d_call: -
cdr3_length: 14

cdr3_nt: TGTGCCAGTAGTAGTCAGGGGGCGCACGAGCAGTACTTC
cdr3_aa: CASSSQGAHEQYF
v_call: TRBV19
j_call: TRBJ2-7
clone_size: -
d_call: TRBD1
cdr3_length: 13

cdr3_nt: TGTGCCTGGACAAGGGACAGGGGACTAAACTATGGCTACACCTTC
cdr3_aa: CAWTRDRGLNYGYTF
v_call: TRBV30
j_call: TRBJ1-2
clone_size: -
d_call: TRBD1
cdr3_length: 15

cdr3_nt: TGTGCCAGCAGCTTTTGGGGCAGGGGCACAGATACGCAGTATTTT
cdr3_aa: CASSFWGRGTDTQYF
v_call: TRBV7-3
j_call: TRBJ2-3
clone_size: -
d_call: -
cdr3_length: 15

cdr3_nt: TGTGCCAGCAGTGACTCCGAGGCGTCCTTCCATTATGGCTACACCTTC
cdr3_aa: CASSDSEASFHYGYTF
v_call: TRBV6-4
j_call: TRBJ1-2
clone_size: once
d_call: -
cdr3_length: 16

cdr3_nt: TGTGCCAGCAGCGTCAATCGCGGGCCCAGTGAGACCCAGTACTTC
cdr3_aa: CASSVNRGPSETQYF
v_call: TRBV9
j_call: TRBJ2-5
clone_size: -
d_call: -
cdr3_length: 15

cdr3_nt: TGCGCCAGCAGCCAAGATGCGGCAGGGAGGACAGATACGCAGTATTTT
cdr3_aa: CASSQDAAGRTDTQYF
v_call: TRBV4-1
j_call: TRBJ2-3
clone_size: -
d_call: -
cdr3_length: 16

cdr3_nt: TGTGCCAGCAGCTCCGGGACACTTAACACCGGGGAGCTGTTTTTT
cdr3_aa: CASSSGTLNTGELFF
v_call: TRBV9
j_call: TRBJ2-2
clone_size: -
d_call: -
cdr3_length: 15

cdr3_nt: TGTGCCAGCAGTGACAGAGGACAGGCGATGGATACGCAGTATTTT
cdr3_aa: CASSDRGQAMDTQYF
v_call: TRBV6-4
j_call: TRBJ2-3
clone_size: -
d_call: TRBD1
cdr3_length: 15

cdr3_nt: TGTGCCAGCAGTTTTTTATCGCCAGGGGGGTACTACGAGCAGTACTTC
cdr3_aa: CASSFLSPGGYYEQYF
v_call: TRBV27
j_call: TRBJ2-7
clone_size: -
d_call: -
cdr3_length: 16

cdr3_nt: TGTGCCAGCAGCCCCGGTGGGGGGTCCGTCGCTGAAGCTTTCTTT
cdr3_aa: CASSPGGGSVAEAFF
v_call: TRBV9
j_call: TRBJ1-1
clone_size: -
d_call: -
cdr3_length: 15

cdr3_nt: TGTGCCATCAGTGCAGACATCCGGGACACGGGAACTAACTATGGCTACACCTTC
cdr3_aa: CAISADIRDTGTNYGYTF
v_call: TRBV10-3
j_call: TRBJ1-2
clone_size: -
d_call: -
cdr3_length: 18

cdr3_nt: TGCGCCAGCAGCTTGGGACAGGGAAAGGAAAAACTGTTTTTT
cdr3_aa: CASSLGQGKEKLFF
v_call: TRBV5-1
j_call: TRBJ1-4
clone_size: -
d_call: TRBD1
cdr3_length: 14